Given below is one T cell receptor (beta chain) in context. These data come from a study of blood T cell repertoires in COVID-19. Study-level information: The origin of the acute and convalescent COVID-19 samples was the United States, Italy and Spain. The analysed material was cDNA or gDNA that came from T cells, B-cell-depleted T cells, or PBMCs.

Authors' methods: For nucleated cells, counts were estimated from reference gene primer amplification. The protocol was immunoSEQ multiplex PCR, while the TCRdb copy is restricted to in-frame clones and leaves out a portion. The D gene and trimming were derived from the DNA, and the V and J assignments and clone size from that table. The sample contains hundreds of thousands of clones, 85% to 90% of which appear only once. This CDR3 region has 13 residues. Germline CDR1 reads SNHLY; CDR2 reads FYNNEI. The V gene end was trimmed by 7 bases and the J gene end by 3 bases; junction bases not matched to a gene: 3. Followed over time, Seattle patients had been enrolled while infection was active.

V is TRBV2 and J is TRBJ1-2; 9 bases fit TRBD1. This sequence originates from a woman aged 70-85 years with COVID-19, enrolled during active disease. Sequenced sample: peripheral blood. Here the CDR3 reads CASIRDRDYGYTF. CDR3 sequence (DNA): TGTGCCAGCATCCGGGACAGGGACTATGGCTACACCTTC.